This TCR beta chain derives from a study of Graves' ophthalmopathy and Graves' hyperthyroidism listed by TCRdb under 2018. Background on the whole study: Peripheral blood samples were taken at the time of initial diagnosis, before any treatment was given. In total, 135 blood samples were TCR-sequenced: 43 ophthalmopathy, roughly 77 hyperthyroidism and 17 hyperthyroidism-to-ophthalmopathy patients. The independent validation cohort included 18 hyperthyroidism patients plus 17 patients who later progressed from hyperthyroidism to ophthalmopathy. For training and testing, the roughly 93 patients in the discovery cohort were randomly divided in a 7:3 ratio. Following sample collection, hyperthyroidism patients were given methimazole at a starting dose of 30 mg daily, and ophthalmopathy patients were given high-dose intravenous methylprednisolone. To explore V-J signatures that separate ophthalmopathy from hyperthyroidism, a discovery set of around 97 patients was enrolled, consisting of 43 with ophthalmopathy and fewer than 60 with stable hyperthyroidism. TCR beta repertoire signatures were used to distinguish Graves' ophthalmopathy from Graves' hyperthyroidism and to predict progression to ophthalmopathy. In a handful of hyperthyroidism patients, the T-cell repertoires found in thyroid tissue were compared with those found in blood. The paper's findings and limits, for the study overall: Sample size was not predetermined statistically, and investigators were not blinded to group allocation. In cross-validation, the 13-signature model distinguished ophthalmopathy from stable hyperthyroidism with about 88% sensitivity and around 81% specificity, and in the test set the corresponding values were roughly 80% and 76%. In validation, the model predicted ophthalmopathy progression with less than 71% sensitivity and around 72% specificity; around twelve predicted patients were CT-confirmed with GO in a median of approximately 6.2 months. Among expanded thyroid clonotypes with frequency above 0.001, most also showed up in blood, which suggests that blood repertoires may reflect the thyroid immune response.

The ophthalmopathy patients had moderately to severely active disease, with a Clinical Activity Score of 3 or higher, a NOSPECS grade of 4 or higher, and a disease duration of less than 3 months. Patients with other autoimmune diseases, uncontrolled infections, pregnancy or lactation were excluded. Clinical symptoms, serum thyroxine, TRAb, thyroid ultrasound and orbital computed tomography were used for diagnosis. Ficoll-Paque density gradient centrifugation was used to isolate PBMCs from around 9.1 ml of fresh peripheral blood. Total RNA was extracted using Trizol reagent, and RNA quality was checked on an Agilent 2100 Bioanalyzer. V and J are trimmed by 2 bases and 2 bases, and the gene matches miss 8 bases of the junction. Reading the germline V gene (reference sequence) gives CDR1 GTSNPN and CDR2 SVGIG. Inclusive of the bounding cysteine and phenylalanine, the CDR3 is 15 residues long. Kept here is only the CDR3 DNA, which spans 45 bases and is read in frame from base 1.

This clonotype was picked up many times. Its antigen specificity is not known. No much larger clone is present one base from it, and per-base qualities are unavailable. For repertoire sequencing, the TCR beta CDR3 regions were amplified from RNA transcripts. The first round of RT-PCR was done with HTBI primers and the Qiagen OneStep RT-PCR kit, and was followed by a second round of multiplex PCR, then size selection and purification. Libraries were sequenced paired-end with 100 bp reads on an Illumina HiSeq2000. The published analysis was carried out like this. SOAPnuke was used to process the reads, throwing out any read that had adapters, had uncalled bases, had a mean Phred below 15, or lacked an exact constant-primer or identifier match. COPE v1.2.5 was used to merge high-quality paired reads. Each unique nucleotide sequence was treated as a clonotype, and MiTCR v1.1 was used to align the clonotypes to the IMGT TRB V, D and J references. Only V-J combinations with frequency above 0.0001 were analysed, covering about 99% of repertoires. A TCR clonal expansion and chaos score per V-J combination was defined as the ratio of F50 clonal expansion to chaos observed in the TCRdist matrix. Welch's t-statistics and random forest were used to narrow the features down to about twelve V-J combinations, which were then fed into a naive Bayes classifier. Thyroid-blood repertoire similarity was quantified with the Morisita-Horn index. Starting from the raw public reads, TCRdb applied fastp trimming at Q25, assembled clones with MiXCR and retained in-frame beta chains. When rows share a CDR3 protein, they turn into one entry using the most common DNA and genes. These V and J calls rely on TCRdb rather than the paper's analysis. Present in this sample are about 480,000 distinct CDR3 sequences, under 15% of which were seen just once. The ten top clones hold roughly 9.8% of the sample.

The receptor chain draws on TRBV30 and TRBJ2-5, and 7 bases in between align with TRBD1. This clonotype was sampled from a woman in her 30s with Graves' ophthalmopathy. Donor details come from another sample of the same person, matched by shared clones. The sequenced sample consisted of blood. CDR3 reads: CAWSPGTALQETQYF. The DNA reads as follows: TGTGCCTGGAGTCCAGGGACAGCCCTTCAAGAGACCCAGTACTTC.